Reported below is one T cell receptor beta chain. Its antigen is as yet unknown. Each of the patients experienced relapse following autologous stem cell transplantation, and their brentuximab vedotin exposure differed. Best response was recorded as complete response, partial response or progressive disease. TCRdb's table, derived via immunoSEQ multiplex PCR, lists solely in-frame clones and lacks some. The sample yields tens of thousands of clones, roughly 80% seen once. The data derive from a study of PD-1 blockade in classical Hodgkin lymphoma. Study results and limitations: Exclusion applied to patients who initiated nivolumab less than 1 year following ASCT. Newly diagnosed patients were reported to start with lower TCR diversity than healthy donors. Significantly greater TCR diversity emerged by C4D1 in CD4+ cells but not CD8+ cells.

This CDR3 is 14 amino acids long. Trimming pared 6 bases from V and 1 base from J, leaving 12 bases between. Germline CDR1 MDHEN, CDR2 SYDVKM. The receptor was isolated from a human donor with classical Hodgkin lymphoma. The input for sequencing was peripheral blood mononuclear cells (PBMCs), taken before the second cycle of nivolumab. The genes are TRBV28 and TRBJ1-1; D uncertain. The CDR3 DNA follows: TGTGCCAGCAGCTCCCCTGGGTCGAACACTGAAGCTTTCTTT. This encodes CASSSPGSNTEAFF.